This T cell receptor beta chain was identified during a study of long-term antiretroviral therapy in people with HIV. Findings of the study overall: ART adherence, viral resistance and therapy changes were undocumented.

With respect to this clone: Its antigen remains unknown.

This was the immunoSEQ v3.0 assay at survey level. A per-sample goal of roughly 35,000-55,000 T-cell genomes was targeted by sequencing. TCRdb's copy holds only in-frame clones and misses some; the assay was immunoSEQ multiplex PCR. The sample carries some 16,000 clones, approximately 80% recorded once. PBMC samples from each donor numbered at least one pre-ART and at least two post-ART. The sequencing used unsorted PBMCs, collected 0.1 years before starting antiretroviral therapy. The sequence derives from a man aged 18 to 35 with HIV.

CDR3 in amino acids: CASSPHRDRVIVEQYF. CDR3 coding DNA: TGTGCCAGCAGCCCCCACCGGGACAGGGTAATAGTCGAGCAGTACTTC. The gene calls are TRBV7-9 and TRBJ2-7, with 9 bases matching TRBD1. V shed 5 bases, J shed 6 bases, and the junction held 14 bases outside the gene matches. CDR1 and CDR2 from the germline V gene are SEHNR and FQNEAQ (reference sequence). The CDR3 runs 16 residues. The full variable domain, completed using reference TRBV7-9 and TRBJ2-7, is DTGVSQNPRHKITKRGQNVTFRCDPISEHNRLYWYRQTLGQGPEFLTYFQNEAQLEKSRLLSDRFSAERPKGSFSTLEIQRTEQGDSAMYLCASSPHRDRVIVEQYFGPGTRLTVT.